This entry lists 5 T cell receptor beta chains sequenced from one sample in a study of response to subunit inactivated influenza vaccine. TCRdb reprocessed the RT-PCR reads via MiXCR and lists one record per CDR3 protein. The data show about 500,000 distinct CDR3 sequences, about 17% seen once. Sequenced here: CD4+ T cells sorted from PBMCs, sampled around 25 months after vaccination. The source of these receptors is a man between 50 and 69 years old who received an inactivated influenza vaccine.

Many counts were recorded for this clonotype. The V call is TRBV12-3 or TRBV12-4, the J call TRBJ2-2; 8 bases line up with TRBD1. The CDR3 length is 13 residues. The junction had 1 base not matched to a gene; V was cut back by 6 bases and J by 4 bases. CDR3 sequence (DNA): TGTGCCAGCAGGACAGGGGTCACCGGGGAGCTGTTTTTT. It specifies CASRTGVTGELFF.

The V call is TRBV5-1, the J call TRBJ1-1, with 8 nucleotides matching TRBD1. Trimming cost V 6 bases and J 4 bases; bases outside gene matches: 8. The V gene's germline CDR1 is SGHRS and CDR2 YFSETQ. The CDR3 runs to 14 residues. The CDR3 loop reads CASTSQGAVTEAFF. Written as DNA, the CDR3 is TGCGCCAGCACATCTCAGGGGGCTGTCACTGAAGCTTTCTTT.

Many counts were recorded for this clonotype. The genes are TRBV9 and TRBJ2-7; weak D call: TRBD1 (5 bases). The germline V gene has CDR1 SGDLS and CDR2 YYNGEE. This CDR3 region has 16 residues. Trimming took off 0 bases at V and 2 bases at J, with 15 bases between the two ends. CDR3 protein: CASSVVEVGPPYEQYF. The CDR3, as DNA: TGTGCCAGCAGCGTAGTGGAAGTGGGGCCCCCCTACGAGCAGTACTTC.

The genes are TRBV28 and TRBJ2-1, with unresolved D. V lost 5 bases to trimming and J lost 0 bases, with 17 bases between them. From germline, CDR1 is MDHEN and CDR2 SYDVKM. The CDR3 has 17 residues. CDR3 bases: TGTGCCAGCAGTCAAACCTTACTCGAAAGCTCCTACAATGAGCAGTTCTTC. It specifies CASSQTLLESSYNEQFF.

V and J are TRBV10-3 and TRBJ2-6; weak D call: TRBD2 (6 bases). The CDR3 contains 16 residues. Germline loops: CDR1 ENHRY, CDR2 SYGVKD. V lost 4 bases and J lost 2, with 12 bases in between. The CDR3 loop reads CAISGLGGAGANVLTF. The CDR3 DNA follows: TGTGCCATCAGTGGCCTCGGGGGAGCTGGGGCCAACGTCCTGACTTTC.